This TCR beta chain was recovered during a study of Graves' ophthalmopathy and Graves' hyperthyroidism. Background on the study: The blood sample was drawn at first diagnosis and before any treatment. Notes on the study in general: With roughly 65% sensitivity and around 79% specificity, the model predicted ophthalmopathy progression. In blood appeared most of the expanded thyroid clonotypes whose frequency exceeded 0.001.

RNA served as the template for amplifying TCR beta CDR3 regions. HTBI primers primed a first-round RT-PCR, and a second-round multiplex PCR followed. TCRdb used MiXCR to reprocess the multiplex PCR reads, holding one entry per CDR3 protein. The sample carries some 350,000 distinct CDR3 sequences, roughly 15% recorded once. This clonotype was recorded at least ten times. What it binds is not known. Per germline, CDR1 SQVTM and CDR2 ANQGSEA. CDR3 length equals 14 residues. V dropped 7 bases and J dropped 0 bases, with 12 bases sitting between them. Ages of hyperthyroidism patients ran from 18 to 65, and their diagnoses were new, under 2 months' duration.

The chain couples TRBV29-1 to TRBJ2-2; D is ambiguous. Sequencing used peripheral blood. The TCR was taken from an adult woman with stable Graves' hyperthyroidism. CDR3 bases: TGCAGCGCTCGGGTCCTGGCGAACACCGGGGAGCTGTTTTTT. It translates to CSARVLANTGELFF.